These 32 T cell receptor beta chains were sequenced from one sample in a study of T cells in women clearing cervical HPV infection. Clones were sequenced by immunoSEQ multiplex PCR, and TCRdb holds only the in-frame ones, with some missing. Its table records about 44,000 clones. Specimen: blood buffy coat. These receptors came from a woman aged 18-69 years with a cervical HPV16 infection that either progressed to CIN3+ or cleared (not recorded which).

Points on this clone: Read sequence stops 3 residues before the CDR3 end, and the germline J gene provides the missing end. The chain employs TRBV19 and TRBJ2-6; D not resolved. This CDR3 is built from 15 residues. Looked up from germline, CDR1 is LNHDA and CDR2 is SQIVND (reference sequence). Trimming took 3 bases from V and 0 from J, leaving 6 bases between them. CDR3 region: CASSMAVSGANVLTF. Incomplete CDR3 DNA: TGTGCCAGTAGTATGGCGGTCTCTGGGGCCAACGTC. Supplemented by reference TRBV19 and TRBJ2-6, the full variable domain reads DGGITQSPKYLFRKEGQNVTLSCEQNLNHDAMYWYRQDPGQGLRLIYYSQIVNDFQKGDIAEGYSVSREKKESFPLTVTSAQKNPTAFYLCASSMAVSGANVLTFGAGSRLTVL.

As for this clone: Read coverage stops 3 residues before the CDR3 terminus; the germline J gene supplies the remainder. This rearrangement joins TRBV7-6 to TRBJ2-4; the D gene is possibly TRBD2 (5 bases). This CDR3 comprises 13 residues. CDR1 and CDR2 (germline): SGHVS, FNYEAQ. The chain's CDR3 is CASSPSRGVGQYF. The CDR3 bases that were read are TGTGCCAGCAGCCCCTCCCGGGGTGTCGGT.

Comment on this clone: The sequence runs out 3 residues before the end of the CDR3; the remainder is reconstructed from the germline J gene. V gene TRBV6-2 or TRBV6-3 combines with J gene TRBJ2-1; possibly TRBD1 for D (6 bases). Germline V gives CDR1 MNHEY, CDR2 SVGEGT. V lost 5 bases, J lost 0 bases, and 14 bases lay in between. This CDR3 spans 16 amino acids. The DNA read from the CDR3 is TGTGCCAGCAGTGACGGACAGACCAGCTCCTACAATGAG. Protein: CASSDGQTSSYNE. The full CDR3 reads CASSDGQTSSYNEQFF.

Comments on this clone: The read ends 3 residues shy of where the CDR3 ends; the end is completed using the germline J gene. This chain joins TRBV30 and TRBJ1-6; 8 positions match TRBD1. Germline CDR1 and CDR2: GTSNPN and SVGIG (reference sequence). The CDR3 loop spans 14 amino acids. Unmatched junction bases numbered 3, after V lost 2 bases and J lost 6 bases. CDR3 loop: CAWSTGQGNSPLHF. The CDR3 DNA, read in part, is TGTGCCTGGAGTACCGGACAGGGTAATTCACCC.

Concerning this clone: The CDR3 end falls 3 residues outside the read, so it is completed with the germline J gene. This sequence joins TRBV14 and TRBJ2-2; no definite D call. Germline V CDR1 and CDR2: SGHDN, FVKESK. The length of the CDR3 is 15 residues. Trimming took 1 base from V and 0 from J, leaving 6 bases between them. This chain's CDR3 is CASSQARPNTGELFF. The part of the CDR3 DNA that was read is TGTGCCAGCAGCCAAGCTAGGCCGAACACCGGGGAG.

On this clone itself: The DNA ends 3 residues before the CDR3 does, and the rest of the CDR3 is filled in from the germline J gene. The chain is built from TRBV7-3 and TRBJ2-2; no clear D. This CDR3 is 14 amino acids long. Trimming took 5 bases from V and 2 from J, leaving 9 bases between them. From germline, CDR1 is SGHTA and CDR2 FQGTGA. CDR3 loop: CASSPYLNTGELFF. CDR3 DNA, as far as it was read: TGTGCCAGCAGCCCCTACTTAAACACCGGGGAG.

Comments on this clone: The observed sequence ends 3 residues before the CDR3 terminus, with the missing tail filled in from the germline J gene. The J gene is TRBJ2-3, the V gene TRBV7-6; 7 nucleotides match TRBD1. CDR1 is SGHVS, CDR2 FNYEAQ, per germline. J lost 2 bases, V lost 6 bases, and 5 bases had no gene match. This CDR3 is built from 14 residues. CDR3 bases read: TGTGCCAGCAGTACCGGACAGGCCACAGATACG. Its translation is CASSTGQATDT. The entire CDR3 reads CASSTGQATDTQYF.

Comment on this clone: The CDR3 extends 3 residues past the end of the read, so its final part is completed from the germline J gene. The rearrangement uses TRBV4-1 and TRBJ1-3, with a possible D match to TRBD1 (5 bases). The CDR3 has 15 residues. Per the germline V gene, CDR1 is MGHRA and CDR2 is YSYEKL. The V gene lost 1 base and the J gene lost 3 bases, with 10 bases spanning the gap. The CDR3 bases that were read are TGCGCCAGCAGCCAAGGAGGGGTCAGTGGAAACACC. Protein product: CASSQGGVSGNT. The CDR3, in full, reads CASSQGGVSGNTIYF.

The CDR3: CASSPLGTGSSPLHF. Partial CDR3 DNA: TGTGCCAGCTCACCTCTTGGGACAGGGAGTTCACCC. The chain combines TRBV18 with TRBJ1-6; 9 bases match TRBD1. The read comes to an end 3 residues before the CDR3 does, leaving the germline J gene to fill in the end. This CDR3 is 15 amino acids long. Germline V lookup: CDR1 KGHSH, CDR2 LQKENI. Germline trimming cut 3 bases from V and 9 bases from J; bases unmatched to any gene: 6.

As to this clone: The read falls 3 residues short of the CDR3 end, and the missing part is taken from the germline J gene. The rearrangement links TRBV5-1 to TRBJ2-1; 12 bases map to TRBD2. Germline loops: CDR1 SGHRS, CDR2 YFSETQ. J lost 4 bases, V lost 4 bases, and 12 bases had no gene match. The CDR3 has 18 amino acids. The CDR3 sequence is CASSPGLAGGRVYNEQFF. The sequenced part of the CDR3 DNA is TGCGCCAGCAGCCCGGGCCTAGCGGGGGGGCGGGTATACAATGAG.

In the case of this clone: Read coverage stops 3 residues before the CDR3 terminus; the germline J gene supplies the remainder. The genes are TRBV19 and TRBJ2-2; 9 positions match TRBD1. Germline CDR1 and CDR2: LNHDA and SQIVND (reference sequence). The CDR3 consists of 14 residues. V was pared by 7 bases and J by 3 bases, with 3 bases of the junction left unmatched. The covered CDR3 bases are TGTGCCAGTACCGGGACAGGGTACACCGGGGAG. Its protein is CASTGTGYTGE. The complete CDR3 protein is CASTGTGYTGELFF.

CDR3 sequence: CASSSQRGLLDTQYF. CDR3 DNA (partial): TGTGCCAGCAGCTCCCAGCGGGGATTGCTAGATACG. The V call is TRBV5-4, the J call TRBJ2-3; TRBD2 matches at 7 bases. The DNA ends 3 residues before the CDR3 does, and the rest of the CDR3 is filled in from the germline J gene. Germline loops: CDR1 SGHNT, CDR2 YYREEE (reference sequence). Trimming took 3 bases from V and 5 from J; bases not matched to a gene: 9. The CDR3 runs to 15 residues.

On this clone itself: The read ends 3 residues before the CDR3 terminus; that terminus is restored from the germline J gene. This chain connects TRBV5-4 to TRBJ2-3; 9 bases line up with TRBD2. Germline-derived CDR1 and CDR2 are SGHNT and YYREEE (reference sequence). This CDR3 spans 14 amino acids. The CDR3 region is CASSLGRLAGAQYF. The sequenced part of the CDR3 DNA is TGTGCCAGCAGCTTGGGTCGTTTAGCGGGAGCG.

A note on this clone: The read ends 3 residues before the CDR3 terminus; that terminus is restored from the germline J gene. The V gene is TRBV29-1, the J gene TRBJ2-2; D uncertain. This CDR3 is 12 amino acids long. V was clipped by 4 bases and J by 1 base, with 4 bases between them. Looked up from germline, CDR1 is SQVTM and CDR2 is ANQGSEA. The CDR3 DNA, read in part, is TGCAGCGTTGGGCAGAACACCGGGGAG. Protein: CSVGQNTGE. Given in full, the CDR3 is CSVGQNTGELFF.

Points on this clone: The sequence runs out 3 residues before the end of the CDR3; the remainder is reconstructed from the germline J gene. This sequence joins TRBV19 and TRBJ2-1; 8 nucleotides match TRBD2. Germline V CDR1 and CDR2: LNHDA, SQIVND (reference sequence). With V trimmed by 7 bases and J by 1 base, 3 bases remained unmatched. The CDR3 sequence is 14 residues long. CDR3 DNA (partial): TGTGCCAGTACTAGCGGGCTTTCCTACAATGAG. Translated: CASTSGLSYNE. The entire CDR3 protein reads CASTSGLSYNEQFF.

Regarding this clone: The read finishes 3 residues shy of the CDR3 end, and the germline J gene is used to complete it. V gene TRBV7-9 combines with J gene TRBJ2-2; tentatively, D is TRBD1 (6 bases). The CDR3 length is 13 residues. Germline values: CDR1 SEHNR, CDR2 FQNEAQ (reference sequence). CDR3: CASSFEGVSPLFF. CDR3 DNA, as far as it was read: TGTGCCAGCAGCTTCGAGGGGGTTTCACCG.

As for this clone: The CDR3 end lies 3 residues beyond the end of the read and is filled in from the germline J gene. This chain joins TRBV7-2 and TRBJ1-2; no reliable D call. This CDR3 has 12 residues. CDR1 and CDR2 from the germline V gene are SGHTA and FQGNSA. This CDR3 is CASSSPPYDYTF. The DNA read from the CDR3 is TGTGCCAGCAGCTCCCCCCCCTACGAC.

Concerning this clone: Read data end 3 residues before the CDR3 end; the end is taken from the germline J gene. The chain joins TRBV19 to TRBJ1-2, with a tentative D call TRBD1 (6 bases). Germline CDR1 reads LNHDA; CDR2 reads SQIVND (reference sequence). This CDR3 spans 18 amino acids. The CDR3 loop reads CASSSLPLAGGQSYDYTF. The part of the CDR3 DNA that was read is TGTGCCAGTAGTTCCCTCCCCTTAGCGGGGGGACAATCCTACGAC.

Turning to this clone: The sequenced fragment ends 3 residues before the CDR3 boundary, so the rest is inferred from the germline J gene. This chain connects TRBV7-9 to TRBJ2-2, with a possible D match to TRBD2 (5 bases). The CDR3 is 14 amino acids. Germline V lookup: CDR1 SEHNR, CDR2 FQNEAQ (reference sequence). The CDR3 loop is CASSPGYTNEKLFF. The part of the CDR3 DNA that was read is TGTGCCAGCAGCCCGGGGTACACTAATGAAAAG.

The CDR3 DNA, read in part, is TGTGCCAGCAGCTGGGGGCCAAATTCACCC. This translates into CASSWGPNSP. In full, the CDR3 is CASSWGPNSPLHF. The V call is TRBV5-5, the J call TRBJ1-6, with D maybe TRBD1 (6 bases). The read ends 3 residues early relative to the CDR3; the germline J gene fills the gap. Germline V lookup: CDR1 SGHKS, CDR2 YYEKEE (reference sequence). Trimming shortened V by 3 bases and J by 7 bases, and 8 bases separated the two germline ends. The length of the CDR3 is 13 residues.

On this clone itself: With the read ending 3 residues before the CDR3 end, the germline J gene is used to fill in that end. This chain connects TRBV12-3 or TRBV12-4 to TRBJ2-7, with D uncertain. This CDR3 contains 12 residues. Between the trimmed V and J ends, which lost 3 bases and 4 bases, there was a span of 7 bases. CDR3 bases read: TGTGCCAGCAGTTTTGACTTTTACGAG. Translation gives CASSFDFYE. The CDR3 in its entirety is CASSFDFYEQYF.

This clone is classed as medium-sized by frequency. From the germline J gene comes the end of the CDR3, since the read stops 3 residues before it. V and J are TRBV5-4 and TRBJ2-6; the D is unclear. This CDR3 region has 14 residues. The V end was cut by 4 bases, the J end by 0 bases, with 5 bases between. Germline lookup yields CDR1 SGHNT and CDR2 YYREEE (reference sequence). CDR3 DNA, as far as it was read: TGTGCCAGCAGCCAGGACTCTGGGGCCAACGTC. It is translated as CASSQDSGANV. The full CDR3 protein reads CASSQDSGANVLTF.

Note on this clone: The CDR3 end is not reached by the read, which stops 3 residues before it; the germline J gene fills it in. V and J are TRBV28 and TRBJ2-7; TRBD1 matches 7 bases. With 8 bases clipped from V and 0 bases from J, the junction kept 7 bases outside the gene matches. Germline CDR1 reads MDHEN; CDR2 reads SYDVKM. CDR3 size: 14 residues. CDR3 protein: CASGHRGSSYEQYF. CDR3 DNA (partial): TGTGCCAGCGGCCACAGGGGAAGCTCCTACGAG.

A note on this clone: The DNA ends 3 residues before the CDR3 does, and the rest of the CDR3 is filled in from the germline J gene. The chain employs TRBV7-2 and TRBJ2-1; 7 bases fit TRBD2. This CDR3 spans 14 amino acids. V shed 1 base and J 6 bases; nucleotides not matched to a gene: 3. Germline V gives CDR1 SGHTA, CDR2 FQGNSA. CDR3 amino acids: CASSLELAANEQFF. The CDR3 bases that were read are TGTGCCAGCAGCTTAGAGCTAGCGGCCAATGAG.

This CDR3 reads CASSQDSNPGETGELFF. The CDR3 bases that were read are TGTGCCAGCAGCCAAGATAGTAACCCAGGAGAAACCGGGGAG. This sequence joins TRBV4-2 and TRBJ2-2; D remains unclear. The sequenced fragment ends 3 residues before the CDR3 boundary, so the rest is inferred from the germline J gene. V lost 0 bases and J lost 5, with 16 bases in between. The CDR3 totals 17 residues. Germline CDR1 LGHNA, CDR2 YNFKEQ.

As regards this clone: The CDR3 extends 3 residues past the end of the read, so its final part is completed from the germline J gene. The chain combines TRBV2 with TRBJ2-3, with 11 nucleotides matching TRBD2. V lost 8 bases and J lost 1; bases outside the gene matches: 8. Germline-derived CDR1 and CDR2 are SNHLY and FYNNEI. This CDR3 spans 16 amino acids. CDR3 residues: CASPPSGGPGTDTQYF. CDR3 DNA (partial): TGTGCCAGCCCGCCTAGCGGGGGGCCGGGCACAGATACG.

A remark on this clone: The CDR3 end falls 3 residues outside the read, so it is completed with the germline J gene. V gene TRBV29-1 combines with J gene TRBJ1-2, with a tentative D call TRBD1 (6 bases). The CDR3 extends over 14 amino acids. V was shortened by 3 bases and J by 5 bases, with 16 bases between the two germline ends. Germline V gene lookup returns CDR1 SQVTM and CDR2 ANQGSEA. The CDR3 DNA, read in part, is TGCAGCGTTGACAGGGGCGCGCCCCGGTATGGC. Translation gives CSVDRGAPRYG. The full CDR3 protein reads CSVDRGAPRYGYTF.

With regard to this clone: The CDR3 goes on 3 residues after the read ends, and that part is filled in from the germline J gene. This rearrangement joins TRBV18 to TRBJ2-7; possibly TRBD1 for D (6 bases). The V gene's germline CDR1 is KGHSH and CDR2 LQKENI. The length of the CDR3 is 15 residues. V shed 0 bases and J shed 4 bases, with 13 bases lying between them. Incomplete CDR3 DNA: TGTGCCAGCTCACCACCTACAGGGTCCGCATACGAG. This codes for CASSPPTGSAYE. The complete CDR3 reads CASSPPTGSAYEQYF.

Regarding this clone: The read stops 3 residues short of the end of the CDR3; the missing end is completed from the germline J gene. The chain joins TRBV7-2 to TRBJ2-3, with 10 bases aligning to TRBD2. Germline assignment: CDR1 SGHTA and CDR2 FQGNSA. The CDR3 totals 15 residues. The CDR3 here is CASSFYLAGAETQYF. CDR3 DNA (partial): TGTGCCAGCAGCTTCTACCTAGCGGGGGCGGAGACG.

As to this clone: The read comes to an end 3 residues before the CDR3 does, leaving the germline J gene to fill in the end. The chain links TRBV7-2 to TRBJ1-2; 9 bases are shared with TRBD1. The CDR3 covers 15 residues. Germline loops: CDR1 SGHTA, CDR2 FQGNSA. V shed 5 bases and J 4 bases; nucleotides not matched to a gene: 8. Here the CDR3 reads CASSPRTGATYGYTF. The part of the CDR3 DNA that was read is TGTGCCAGCAGCCCCCGGACAGGGGCTACCTATGGC. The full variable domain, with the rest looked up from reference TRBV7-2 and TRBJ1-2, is GAGVSQSPSNKVTEKGKDVELRCDPISGHTALYWYRQSLGQGLEFLIYFQGNSAPDKSGLPSDRFSAERTGGSVSTLTIQRTQQEDSAVYLCASSPRTGATYGYTFGSGTRLTVV.

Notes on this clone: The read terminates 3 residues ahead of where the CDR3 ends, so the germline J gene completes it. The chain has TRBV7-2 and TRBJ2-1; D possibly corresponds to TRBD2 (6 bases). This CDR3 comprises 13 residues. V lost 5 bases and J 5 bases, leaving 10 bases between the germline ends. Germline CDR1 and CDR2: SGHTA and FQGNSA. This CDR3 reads CASSKGLNNEQFF. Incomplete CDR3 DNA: TGTGCCAGCAGCAAAGGACTAAACAATGAG.

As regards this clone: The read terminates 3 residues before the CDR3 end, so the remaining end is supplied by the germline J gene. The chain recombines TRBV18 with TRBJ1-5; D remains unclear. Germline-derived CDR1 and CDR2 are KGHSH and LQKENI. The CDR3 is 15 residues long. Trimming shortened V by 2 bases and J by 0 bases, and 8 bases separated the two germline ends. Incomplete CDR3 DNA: TGTGCCAGCTCACCAGTAACAAATAGCAATCAGCCC. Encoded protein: CASSPVTNSNQP. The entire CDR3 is CASSPVTNSNQPQHF.